This TCR beta chain was sequenced for a study of T cell responses to AZD1222 COVID-19 vaccine. The overall study: Recipients boosted at about 4 weeks or about 12 weeks are pooled.

For this clone: What it binds is unknown.

Clones were sequenced by immunoSEQ multiplex PCR, and TCRdb holds only the in-frame ones, with some missing. The sample holds about 86,000 clones, roughly nine tenths seen once. From germline, CDR1 is SGHKS and CDR2 YYEKEE (reference sequence). This CDR3 is built from 13 residues. V lost 0 bases and J 11 bases, leaving 15 bases between the germline ends. Study-level findings and limits: Spike-specific TCR breadth and depth grew following two AZD1222 doses.

The rearrangement uses TRBV5-5 and TRBJ2-7, with D hard to call. This TCR was sampled from an adult in good health. Sequencing was performed on peripheral blood, taken on day 0 of AZD1222 vaccination. CDR3 sequence reads: CASSLEPAFEEYF. CDR3 DNA sequence: TGTGCCAGCAGCTTGGAGCCGGCCTTTGAAGAGTACTTC.